A selection of T cell receptor beta chains follows, all from one sample in a study of blood T cell repertoires in COVID-19. Libraries were prepared by immunoSEQ multiplex PCR; TCRdb keeps only in-frame clonotypes and omits some of them. Among hundreds of thousands of clones listed, roughly 91% were seen once. Material: PBMCs or T cells enriched from blood (not recorded which). The receptors derive from a woman aged 30 to 39 who had recovered from COVID-19. Each CDR3 is given with its conserved first and last residue. The D gene is left open where the match is weak. Part of the rows lack a size; the others show once, few, many or a class for expanded clones.

j_call: TRBJ1-3; v_call: TRBV3-1/TRBV3-2; cdr3_length: 15; clone_size: -; d_call: -; cdr3_aa: CASSRDSERRNTIYF; cdr3_nt: TGTGCCAGCAGCAGGGACTCCGAAAGGAGAAACACCATATATTTT
j_call: TRBJ1-5; v_call: TRBV6-5; cdr3_length: 13; clone_size: few; d_call: -; cdr3_aa: CASTKSSNQPQHF; cdr3_nt: TGTGCCAGCACAAAGAGTAGCAATCAGCCCCAGCATTTT
j_call: TRBJ2-1; v_call: TRBV28; cdr3_length: 12; clone_size: -; d_call: -; cdr3_aa: CASSKGQQRQFF; cdr3_nt: TGTGCCAGCAGCAAGGGGCAACAACGGCAGTTCTTC
j_call: TRBJ1-4; v_call: TRBV19; cdr3_length: 15; clone_size: few; d_call: -; cdr3_aa: CASSIGGRFNEKLFF; cdr3_nt: TGTGCCAGTAGTATAGGTGGTCGGTTTAATGAAAAACTGTTTTTT
j_call: TRBJ2-3; v_call: TRBV9; cdr3_length: 14; clone_size: -; d_call: -; cdr3_aa: CASSVQGRADTQYF; cdr3_nt: TGTGCCAGCAGCGTACAGGGTAGGGCAGATACGCAGTATTTT
j_call: TRBJ1-5; v_call: TRBV18; cdr3_length: 18; clone_size: -; d_call: -; cdr3_aa: CASSFLGQRSGYNQPQHF; cdr3_nt: TGTGCCAGCTCATTCTTGGGTCAACGAAGCGGGTATAATCAGCCCCAGCATTTT
j_call: TRBJ1-4; v_call: TRBV29-1; cdr3_length: 13; clone_size: -; d_call: -; cdr3_aa: CSVETEVNEKLFF; cdr3_nt: TGCAGCGTTGAAACAGAAGTTAATGAAAAACTGTTTTTT
j_call: TRBJ1-5; v_call: TRBV6-5; cdr3_length: 15; clone_size: -; d_call: -; cdr3_aa: CASSRPTGTNQPQHF; cdr3_nt: TGTGCCAGCAGCCGCCCTACAGGTACAAATCAGCCCCAGCATTTT
j_call: TRBJ1-5; v_call: TRBV10-3; cdr3_length: 15; clone_size: -; d_call: -; cdr3_aa: CAISESLAGRQPQHF; cdr3_nt: TGTGCCATCAGTGAGTCGTTGGCAGGGCGTCAGCCCCAGCATTTT
j_call: TRBJ2-1; v_call: TRBV9; cdr3_length: 14; clone_size: -; d_call: -; cdr3_aa: CASSPTGGGLAQFF; cdr3_nt: TGTGCCAGCAGCCCAACAGGGGGGGGACTAGCGCAGTTCTTC
j_call: TRBJ2-5; v_call: TRBV6-5; cdr3_length: 15; clone_size: -; d_call: TRBD2; cdr3_aa: CASKGAGGNQETQYF; cdr3_nt: TGTGCCAGCAAGGGAGCGGGAGGTAATCAAGAGACCCAGTACTTC
j_call: TRBJ1-2; v_call: TRBV7-9; cdr3_length: 13; clone_size: -; d_call: -; cdr3_aa: CASSPLPNYGYTF; cdr3_nt: TGTGCCAGCAGCCCCCTACCCAACTATGGCTACACCTTC
j_call: TRBJ1-6; v_call: TRBV29-1; cdr3_length: 14; clone_size: -; d_call: TRBD1; cdr3_aa: CSVSMDRENSPLHF; cdr3_nt: TGCAGCGTATCAATGGACAGGGAAAATTCACCCCTCCACTTT
j_call: TRBJ1-1; v_call: TRBV7-6; cdr3_length: 15; clone_size: -; d_call: -; cdr3_aa: CASSYGPGANTEAFF; cdr3_nt: TGTGCCAGCAGCTATGGGCCAGGGGCAAACACTGAAGCTTTCTTT
j_call: TRBJ2-2; v_call: TRBV9; cdr3_length: 16; clone_size: few; d_call: -; cdr3_aa: CASSVGVTRTTGELFF; cdr3_nt: TGTGCCAGCAGCGTAGGGGTGACTCGAACCACCGGGGAGCTGTTTTTT
j_call: TRBJ2-4; v_call: TRBV15; cdr3_length: 12; clone_size: -; d_call: -; cdr3_aa: CATWAGKNIQYF; cdr3_nt: TGTGCCACCTGGGCGGGCAAAAACATTCAGTACTTC
j_call: TRBJ1-5; v_call: TRBV19; cdr3_length: 13; clone_size: many; d_call: -; cdr3_aa: CASSGAGERPQHF; cdr3_nt: TGTGCCAGTAGTGGTGCAGGGGAGCGGCCCCAGCATTTT
j_call: TRBJ1-1; v_call: TRBV4-1; cdr3_length: 14; clone_size: once; d_call: TRBD1; cdr3_aa: CASSQEGADRKAFF; cdr3_nt: TGCGCCAGCAGCCAAGAGGGGGCGGACAGGAAGGCTTTCTTT
j_call: TRBJ1-4; v_call: TRBV6-5; cdr3_length: 15; clone_size: -; d_call: -; cdr3_aa: CASSPRRDYNEKLFF; cdr3_nt: TGTGCCAGCAGTCCCAGACGGGATTATAATGAAAAACTGTTTTTT
j_call: TRBJ2-7; v_call: TRBV7-6; cdr3_length: 14; clone_size: -; d_call: -; cdr3_aa: CASSRSGPAYEQYF; cdr3_nt: TGTGCCAGCAGCCGGAGCGGGCCCGCCTACGAGCAGTACTTC
j_call: TRBJ2-3; v_call: TRBV30; cdr3_length: 15; clone_size: -; d_call: TRBD2; cdr3_aa: CAWSLLAGVADTQYF; cdr3_nt: TGTGCCTGGAGCCTACTAGCGGGAGTGGCAGATACGCAGTATTTT
j_call: TRBJ2-7; v_call: TRBV28; cdr3_length: 16; clone_size: -; d_call: TRBD2; cdr3_aa: CASRLLGTSGNYEQYF; cdr3_nt: TGTGCCAGCAGATTACTCGGGACTAGCGGGAACTACGAGCAGTACTTC
j_call: TRBJ1-1; v_call: TRBV7-2; cdr3_length: 13; clone_size: -; d_call: -; cdr3_aa: CASHREMVTEAFF; cdr3_nt: TGTGCCAGCCACAGGGAGATGGTCACTGAAGCTTTCTTT
j_call: TRBJ2-7; v_call: TRBV30; cdr3_length: 12; clone_size: -; d_call: TRBD1; cdr3_aa: CAHGQEWNEQYF; cdr3_nt: TGTGCCCACGGACAGGAATGGAACGAGCAGTACTTC
j_call: TRBJ2-7; v_call: TRBV10-3; cdr3_length: 14; clone_size: -; d_call: TRBD2; cdr3_aa: CAISTTSGNYEQYF; cdr3_nt: TGTGCCATCAGTACTACTAGCGGGAATTACGAGCAGTACTTC
j_call: TRBJ2-1; v_call: TRBV19; cdr3_length: 17; clone_size: -; d_call: TRBD2; cdr3_aa: CASSTHLLAGGYNEQFF; cdr3_nt: TGTGCCAGTAGTACCCACCTACTAGCGGGAGGATACAATGAGCAGTTCTTC
j_call: TRBJ1-1; v_call: TRBV19; cdr3_length: 15; clone_size: -; d_call: -; cdr3_aa: CASSHPRGMNTEAFF; cdr3_nt: TGTGCCAGTAGTCATCCCAGGGGCATGAACACTGAAGCTTTCTTT
j_call: TRBJ1-5; v_call: TRBV6-6; cdr3_length: 16; clone_size: -; d_call: -; cdr3_aa: CASSYRRAGSNQPQHF; cdr3_nt: TGTGCCAGCAGTTACCGACGGGCAGGGAGCAATCAGCCCCAGCATTTT
j_call: TRBJ1-1; v_call: TRBV9; cdr3_length: 14; clone_size: -; d_call: -; cdr3_aa: CASSVATANTEAFF; cdr3_nt: TGTGCCAGCAGCGTAGCTACAGCTAACACTGAAGCTTTCTTT
j_call: TRBJ1-5; v_call: TRBV28; cdr3_length: 14; clone_size: -; d_call: TRBD1; cdr3_aa: CASWDRASGQPQHF; cdr3_nt: TGTGCCAGCTGGGACAGGGCCTCTGGTCAGCCCCAGCATTTT
j_call: TRBJ2-3; v_call: TRBV29-1; cdr3_length: 13; clone_size: -; d_call: TRBD1; cdr3_aa: CSVDGTGPDTQYF; cdr3_nt: TGCAGCGTCGATGGGACAGGACCAGATACGCAGTATTTT
j_call: TRBJ2-3; v_call: TRBV10-3; cdr3_length: 16; clone_size: -; d_call: TRBD2; cdr3_aa: CAISTGLAGSTDTQYF; cdr3_nt: TGTGCCATCAGCACGGGACTAGCGGGGTCCACAGATACGCAGTATTTT
j_call: TRBJ1-4; v_call: TRBV4-3; cdr3_length: 15; clone_size: -; d_call: -; cdr3_aa: CASSQDEIRGEKLFF; cdr3_nt: TGCGCCAGCAGCCAAGATGAAATACGAGGGGAAAAACTGTTTTTT
j_call: TRBJ2-5; v_call: TRBV27; cdr3_length: 19; clone_size: -; d_call: TRBD2; cdr3_aa: CASSLNPPGTSGNQETQYF; cdr3_nt: TGTGCCAGCAGTTTAAACCCCCCTGGGACTAGCGGGAATCAAGAGACCCAGTACTTC
j_call: TRBJ2-6; v_call: TRBV5-1; cdr3_length: 18; clone_size: -; d_call: -; cdr3_aa: CASSSGGGSGAGANVLTF; cdr3_nt: TGCGCCAGCAGCTCCGGTGGAGGATCAGGGGCTGGGGCCAACGTCCTGACTTTC
j_call: TRBJ1-6; v_call: TRBV2; cdr3_length: 15; clone_size: -; d_call: TRBD1; cdr3_aa: CASSADRGRNSPLHF; cdr3_nt: TGTGCCAGCAGTGCGGACAGGGGGCGTAATTCACCCCTCCACTTT
j_call: TRBJ1-1; v_call: TRBV28; cdr3_length: 15; clone_size: -; d_call: -; cdr3_aa: CASSQGLVSNTEAFF; cdr3_nt: TGTGCCAGCTCCCAGGGTTTGGTATCTAACACTGAAGCTTTCTTT